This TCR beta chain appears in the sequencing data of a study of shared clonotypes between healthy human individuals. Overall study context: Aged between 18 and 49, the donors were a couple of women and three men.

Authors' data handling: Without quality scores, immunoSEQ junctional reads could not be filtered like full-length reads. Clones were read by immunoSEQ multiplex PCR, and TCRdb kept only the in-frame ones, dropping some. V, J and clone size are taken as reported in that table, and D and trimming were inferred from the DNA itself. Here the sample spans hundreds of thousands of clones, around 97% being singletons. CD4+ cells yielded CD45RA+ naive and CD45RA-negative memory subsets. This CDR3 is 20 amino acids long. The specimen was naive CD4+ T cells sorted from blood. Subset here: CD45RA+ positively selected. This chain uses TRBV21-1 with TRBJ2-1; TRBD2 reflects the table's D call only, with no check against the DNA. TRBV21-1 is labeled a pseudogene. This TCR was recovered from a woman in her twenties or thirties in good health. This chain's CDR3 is CASSKSGNLSGKSSYNEQFF. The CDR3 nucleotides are TGTGCCAGCAGCAAATCTGGGAATCTTAGCGGGAAAAGCTCCTACAATGAGCAGTTCTTC.